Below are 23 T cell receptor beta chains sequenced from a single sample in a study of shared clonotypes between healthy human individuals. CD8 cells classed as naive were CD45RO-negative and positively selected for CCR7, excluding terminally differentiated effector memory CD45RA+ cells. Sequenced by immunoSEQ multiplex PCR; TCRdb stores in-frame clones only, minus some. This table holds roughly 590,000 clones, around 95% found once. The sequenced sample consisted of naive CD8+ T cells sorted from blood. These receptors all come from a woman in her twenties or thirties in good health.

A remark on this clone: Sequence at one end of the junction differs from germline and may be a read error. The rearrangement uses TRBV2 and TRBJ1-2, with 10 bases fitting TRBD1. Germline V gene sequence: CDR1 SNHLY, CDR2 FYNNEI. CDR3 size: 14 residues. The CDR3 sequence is CASSEGQGGFGYTF. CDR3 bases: TGTGCCAGCAGCGAAGGACAGGGGGGTTTCGGCTACACCTTC.

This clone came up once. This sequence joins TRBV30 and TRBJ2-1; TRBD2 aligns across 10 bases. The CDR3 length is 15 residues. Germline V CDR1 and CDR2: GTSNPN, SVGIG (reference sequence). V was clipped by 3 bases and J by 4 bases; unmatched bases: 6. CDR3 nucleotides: TGTGCCTGGAGCCCGACTAGCGGGTTATACAATGAGCAGTTCTTC. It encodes CAWSPTSGLYNEQFF.

CDR3 protein: CASSFGPGTEQYF. In DNA, the CDR3 is TGTGCCAGCAGCTTTGGTCCTGGTACTGAGCAGTACTTC. The gene calls are TRBV5-8 and TRBJ2-7; D unclear. Trimming shortened V by 2 bases and J by 7 bases, and 13 bases separated the two germline ends. CDR3 length equals 13 residues. Looked up from germline, CDR1 is SGHTS and CDR2 is YDEGEE.

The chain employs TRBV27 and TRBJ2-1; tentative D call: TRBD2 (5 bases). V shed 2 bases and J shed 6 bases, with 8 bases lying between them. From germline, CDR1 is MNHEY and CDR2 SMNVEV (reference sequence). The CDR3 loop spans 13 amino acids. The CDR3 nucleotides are TGTGCCAGCAGTTTAACTAGAAGCAATGAGCAGTTCTTC. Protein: CASSLTRSNEQFF.

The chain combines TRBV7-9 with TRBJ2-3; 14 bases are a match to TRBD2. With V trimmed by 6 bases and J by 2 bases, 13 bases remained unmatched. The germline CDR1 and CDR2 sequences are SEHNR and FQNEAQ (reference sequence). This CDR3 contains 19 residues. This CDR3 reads CASSSSSRTSGRPTDTQYF. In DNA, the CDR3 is TGTGCCAGCAGTTCCTCATCGCGGACTAGCGGGAGGCCCACAGATACGCAGTATTTT.

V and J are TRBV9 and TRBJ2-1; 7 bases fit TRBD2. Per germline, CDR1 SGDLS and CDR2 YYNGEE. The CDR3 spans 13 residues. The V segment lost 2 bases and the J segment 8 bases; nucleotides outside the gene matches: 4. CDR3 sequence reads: CASSVTGRHEQFF. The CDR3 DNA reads TGTGCCAGCAGCGTTACCGGGAGGCATGAGCAGTTCTTC.

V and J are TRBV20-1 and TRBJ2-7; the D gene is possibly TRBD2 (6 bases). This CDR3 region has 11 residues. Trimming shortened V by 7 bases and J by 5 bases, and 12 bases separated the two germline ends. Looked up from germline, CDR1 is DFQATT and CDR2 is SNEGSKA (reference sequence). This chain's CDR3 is CSVGAGNEQYF. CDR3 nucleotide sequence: TGCAGTGTTGGGGCGGGAAACGAGCAGTACTTC.

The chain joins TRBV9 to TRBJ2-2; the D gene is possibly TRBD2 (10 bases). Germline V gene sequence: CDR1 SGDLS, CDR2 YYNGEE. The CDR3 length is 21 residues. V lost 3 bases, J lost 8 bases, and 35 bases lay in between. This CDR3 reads CASSDSPGTGYLAGVGGELFF. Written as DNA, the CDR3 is TGTGCCAGCAGCGATTCTCCCGGGACAGGGTATCTAGCGGGAGTAGGTGGGGAGCTGTTTTTT.

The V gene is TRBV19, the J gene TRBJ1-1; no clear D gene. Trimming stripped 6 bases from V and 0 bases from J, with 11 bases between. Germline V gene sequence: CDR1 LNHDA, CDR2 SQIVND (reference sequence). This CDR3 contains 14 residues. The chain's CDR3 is CASRMDPLNTEAFF. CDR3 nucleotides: TGTGCCAGTAGGATGGACCCGTTGAACACTGAAGCTTTCTTT.

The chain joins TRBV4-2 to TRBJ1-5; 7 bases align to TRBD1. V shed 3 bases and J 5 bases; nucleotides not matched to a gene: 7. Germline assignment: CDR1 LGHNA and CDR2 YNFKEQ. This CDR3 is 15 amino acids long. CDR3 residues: CASSQYRGSHQPQHF. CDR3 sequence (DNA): TGTGCCAGCAGCCAGTACAGGGGATCCCATCAGCCCCAGCATTTT.

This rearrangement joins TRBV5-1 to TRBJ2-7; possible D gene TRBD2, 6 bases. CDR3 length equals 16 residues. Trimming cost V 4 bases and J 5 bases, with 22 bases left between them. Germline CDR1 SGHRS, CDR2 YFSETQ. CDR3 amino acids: CASSRVLAGSTNEQYF. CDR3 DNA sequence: TGCGCCAGCAGCCGAGTCCTGGCCGGGAGTACCAACGAGCAGTACTTC.

The CDR3 sequence: CASSIGKADTQYF. CDR3 sequence (DNA): TGTGCCAGTAGTATAGGGAAGGCAGATACGCAGTATTTT. The chain employs TRBV19 and TRBJ2-3; unclear D gene. The CDR3 length is 13 residues. Germline V gene data show CDR1 as LNHDA and CDR2 as SQIVND (reference sequence). V shed 1 base and J shed 4 bases, with 6 bases lying between them.

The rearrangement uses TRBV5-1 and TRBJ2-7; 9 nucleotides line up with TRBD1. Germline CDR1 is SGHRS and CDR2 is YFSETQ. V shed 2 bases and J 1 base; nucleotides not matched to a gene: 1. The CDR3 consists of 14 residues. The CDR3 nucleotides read TGCGCCAGCAGCTTCGGGACAGGGTCCTACGAGCAGTACTTC. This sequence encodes CASSFGTGSYEQYF.

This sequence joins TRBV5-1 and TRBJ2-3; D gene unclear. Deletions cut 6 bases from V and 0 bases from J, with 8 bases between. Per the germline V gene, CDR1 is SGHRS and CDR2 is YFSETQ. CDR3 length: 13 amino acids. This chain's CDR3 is CASNPDSTDTQYF. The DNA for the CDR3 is TGCGCCAGCAATCCGGATAGCACAGATACGCAGTATTTT.

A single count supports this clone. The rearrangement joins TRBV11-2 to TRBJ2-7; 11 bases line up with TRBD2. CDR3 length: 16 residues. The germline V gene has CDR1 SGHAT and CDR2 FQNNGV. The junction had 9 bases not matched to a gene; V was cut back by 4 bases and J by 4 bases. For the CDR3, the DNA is TGTGCCAGCAGCTCCTTTAGCGGGAGGGAAACATACGAGCAGTACTTC. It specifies CASSSFSGRETYEQYF.

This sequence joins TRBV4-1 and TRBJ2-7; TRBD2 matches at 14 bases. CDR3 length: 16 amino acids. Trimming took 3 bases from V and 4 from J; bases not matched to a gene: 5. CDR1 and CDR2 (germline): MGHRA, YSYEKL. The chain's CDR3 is CASSQDGTSGSYEQYF. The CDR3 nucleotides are TGCGCCAGCAGCCAGGATGGGACTAGCGGGAGTTACGAGCAGTACTTC.

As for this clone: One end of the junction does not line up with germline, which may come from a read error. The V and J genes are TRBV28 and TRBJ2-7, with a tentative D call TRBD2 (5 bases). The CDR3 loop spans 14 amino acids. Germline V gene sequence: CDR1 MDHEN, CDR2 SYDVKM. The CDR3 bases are TGTGCCAGCAGCTTATCGGGGAGTCCCTACGAGCAGTACTTC. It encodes CASSLSGSPYEQYF.

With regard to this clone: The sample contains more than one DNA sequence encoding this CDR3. CDR3 bases: TGTGCCAGCAGCTTGGCGGGACAGGGGGCCTACGAGCAGTACTTC. Residues: CASSLAGQGAYEQYF. The chain combines TRBV5-6 with TRBJ2-7; 11 bases fit TRBD1. There are 15 residues in the CDR3. Germline lookup yields CDR1 SGHDT and CDR2 YYEEEE. With V trimmed by 0 bases and J by 2 bases, 1 base remained unmatched.

CDR3 nucleotides: TGTGCCAGCAGCTCGGGTGGAAGGGACGAGCAGTACTTC. Translating gives CASSSGGRDEQYF. This chain uses TRBV5-6 with TRBJ2-7, with D unclear. This CDR3 contains 13 residues. Trimming took 3 bases from V and 5 from J, leaving 12 bases between them. The germline V gene encodes CDR1 SGHDT and CDR2 YYEEEE. The full variable domain, completed using reference TRBV5-6 and TRBJ2-7, is DAGVTQSPTHLIKTRGQQVTLRCSPKSGHDTVSWYQQALGQGPQFIFQYYEEEERQRGNFPDRFSGHQFPNYSSELNVNALLLGDSALYLCASSSGGRDEQYFGPGTRLTVT.

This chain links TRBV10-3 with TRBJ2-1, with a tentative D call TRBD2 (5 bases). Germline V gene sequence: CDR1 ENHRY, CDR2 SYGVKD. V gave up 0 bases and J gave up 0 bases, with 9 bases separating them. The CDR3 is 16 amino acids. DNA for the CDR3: TGTGCCATCAGTGAGTCCGCGAGGGCCTCCTACAATGAGCAGTTCTTC. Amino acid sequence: CAISESARASYNEQFF.

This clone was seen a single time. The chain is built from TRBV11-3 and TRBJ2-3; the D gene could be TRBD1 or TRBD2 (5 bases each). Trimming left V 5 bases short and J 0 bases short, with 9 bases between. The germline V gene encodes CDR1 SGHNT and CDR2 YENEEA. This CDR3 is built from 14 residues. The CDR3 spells CASSSRDSTDTQYF. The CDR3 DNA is TGTGCCAGCAGCAGCCGGGACAGCACAGATACGCAGTATTTT.

CDR3 region: CASSYLSGRANEQFF. As DNA, the CDR3 is TGTGCCAGCAGTTATCTCAGCGGGAGGGCCAATGAGCAGTTCTTC. V and J are TRBV6-5 and TRBJ2-1; 10 bases are shared with TRBD2. The CDR3 covers 15 residues. Per germline, CDR1 MNHEY and CDR2 SVGAGI. V was clipped by 3 bases and J by 6 bases; unmatched bases: 5.

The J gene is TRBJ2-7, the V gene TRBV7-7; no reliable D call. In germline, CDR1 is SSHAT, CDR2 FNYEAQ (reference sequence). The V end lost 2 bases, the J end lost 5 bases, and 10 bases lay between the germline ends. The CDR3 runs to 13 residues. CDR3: CASSLTRGHEQYF. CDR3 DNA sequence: TGTGCCAGCAGCTTAACGAGAGGCCACGAGCAGTACTTC.